Listed below are T cell receptor beta chains from one sample, sequenced in a study of T cell changes during pregnancy in multiple sclerosis. Libraries were prepared by immunoSEQ multiplex PCR; TCRdb keeps only in-frame clonotypes and omits some of them. This repertoire shows tens of thousands of clones, approximately 89% found once; its top ten account for 0.9% to 0.95%. The specimen comprised peripheral blood, sampled before pregnancy. The source is a female donor with multiple sclerosis, enrolled in a pregnancy study. CDR3s include the opening cysteine and the closing phenylalanine or tryptophan. D genes are given only for firm matches. Expanded clones are given a class, and other clones once, few, many or no size at all.

V	size	J	D	DNA	CDR3
TRBV18	NA	TRBJ2-7	NA	TGTGCCAGCTCACCAGGGCAGGGGACCTACGAGCAGTACTTC	CASSPGQGTYEQYF
TRBV5-5	NA	TRBJ2-3	TRBD1	TGTGCCAGCAGCTGGGGACAGGGGATAGATACGCAGTATTTT	CASSWGQGIDTQYF
TRBV19	NA	TRBJ1-2	TRBD1	TGTGCCAGTTTTGCAGGGGGGAGTGGCTACACCTTC	CASFAGGSGYTF
TRBV11-1	NA	TRBJ1-5	NA	TGTGCCAGCAGCCGAAGCACCGGTCAGCCCCAGCATTTT	CASSRSTGQPQHF
TRBV28	NA	TRBJ2-7	TRBD2	TGTGCCAGCAGGCCTCCCCTGGAGTCTAGCGGGAGGTCGAGCTCCTACGAGCAGTACTTC	CASRPPLESSGRSSSYEQYF
TRBV19	NA	TRBJ2-7	TRBD1	TGTGCCAGTAGCCCCGGACAGGGGGCCTACGAGCAGTACTTC	CASSPGQGAYEQYF
TRBV6-6	NA	TRBJ1-2	TRBD1	TGTGCCAGCAGTTACTCGGGCGGGGGACAGGGAAATGGCTACACCTTC	CASSYSGGGQGNGYTF
TRBV19	once	TRBJ2-7	TRBD1	TGTGCCAGTAGCTCCGACAGGGTGCCAATCGAGCAGTACTTC	CASSSDRVPIEQYF
TRBV4-2	NA	TRBJ2-7	TRBD1	TGTGCCAGCAGCCAAGAGGGACAGGGATGGTACGAGCAGTACTTC	CASSQEGQGWYEQYF
TRBV15	NA	TRBJ2-1	TRBD2	TGTGCCACCAGCAGAGGAACTAGCGGGAGTATCAATGAGCAGTTCTTC	CATSRGTSGSINEQFF
TRBV27	NA	TRBJ2-4	TRBD1	TGTGCCAGCAGTTCATGGGACAGGGCTTCGGCCAAAAACATTCAGTACTTC	CASSSWDRASAKNIQYF
TRBV2	NA	TRBJ2-2	NA	TGTGCCAGCAGTGAAGGGGGGGCCGGGGAGCTGTTTTTT	CASSEGGAGELFF
TRBV4-1	NA	TRBJ2-1	NA	TGCGCCAGCAGCCAACAGGTCCTCCCGGGGAATGAGCAGTTCTTC	CASSQQVLPGNEQFF
TRBV7-9	NA	TRBJ1-1	NA	TGTGCCAGCAGCGTCACAGGGATAGATACTGAAGCTTTCTTT	CASSVTGIDTEAFF
TRBV27	NA	TRBJ2-1	NA	TGTGCCAGCAGTAACGGACAGAGCTCCTACAATGAGCAGTTCTTC	CASSNGQSSYNEQFF
TRBV4-2	NA	TRBJ2-7	TRBD2	TGTGCCAGCAGCCAAGATACACGACTAGCGGGGGGTAACTACGAGCAGTACTTC	CASSQDTRLAGGNYEQYF
TRBV10-3	NA	TRBJ1-4	NA	TGTGCCATCAGTGCCGGTTCTAATGAAAAACTGTTTTTT	CAISAGSNEKLFF
TRBV27	NA	TRBJ2-7	NA	TGTGCCAGCAGTTTATCCGAGACAGCCATGTACGAGCAGTACTTC	CASSLSETAMYEQYF
TRBV6-5	NA	TRBJ1-4	TRBD1	TGTGCCAGCAGGACAGGGTTTGAGGGGGAAAAACTGTTTTTT	CASRTGFEGEKLFF
TRBV2	NA	TRBJ2-1	TRBD1	TGTGCCAGCAGGTCGACAGGGGTACCCTTTTATTTCTTC	CASRSTGVPFYFF
TRBV4-1	NA	TRBJ1-5	NA	TGCGCCAGCAGCCCCGATCCGGGACATGCGGATAGCAATCAGCCCCAGCATTTT	CASSPDPGHADSNQPQHF
TRBV7-9	NA	TRBJ2-5	TRBD1	TGTGCCAGCAGCCCGACCCGGGACAGGGACTGGGAGACCCAGTACTTC	CASSPTRDRDWETQYF
TRBV6-1	NA	TRBJ1-1	TRBD1	TGTGCCAGCAGTGCCATGCCGGGACAGGGGAACACTGAAGCTTTCTTT	CASSAMPGQGNTEAFF
TRBV11-2	NA	TRBJ1-5	NA	TGTGCCAGCAGCAAGGACAGTGGTACGGCCCAGCATTTT	CASSKDSGTAQHF
TRBV9	NA	TRBJ2-5	TRBD2	TGTGCCAGCAGCGAGGGACTAGCGGGGGGCGGGGAGACCCAGTACTTC	CASSEGLAGGGETQYF
TRBV23-1	few	TRBJ1-4	NA	TGCGCCAGCAGTCAATCGAATCCAGGAGAAAAACTGTTTTTT	CASSQSNPGEKLFF
TRBV11-2	NA	TRBJ1-5	NA	TGTGCCAGCAGCTTGGGGGCCGGGAACTACAATCAGCCCCAGCATTTT	CASSLGAGNYNQPQHF
TRBV6-5	few	TRBJ1-6	TRBD1	TGTGCCAGCACCCCCGGGATGCAGGGGGGTTCACCCCTCCACTTT	CASTPGMQGGSPLHF
TRBV19	NA	TRBJ1-3	NA	TGTGCCAGTAGAAGGCAAGGGGAGGCGAACACCATATATTTT	CASRRQGEANTIYF